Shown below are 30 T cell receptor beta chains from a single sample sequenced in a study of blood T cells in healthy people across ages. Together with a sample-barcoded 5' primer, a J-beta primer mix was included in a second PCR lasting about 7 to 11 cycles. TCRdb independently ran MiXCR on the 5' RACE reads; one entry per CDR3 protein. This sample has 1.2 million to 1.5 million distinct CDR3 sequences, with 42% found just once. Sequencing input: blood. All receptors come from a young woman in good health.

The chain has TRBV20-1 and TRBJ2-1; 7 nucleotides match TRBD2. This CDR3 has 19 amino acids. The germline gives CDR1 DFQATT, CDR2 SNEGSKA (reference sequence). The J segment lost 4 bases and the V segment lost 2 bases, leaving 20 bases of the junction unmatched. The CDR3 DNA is TGCAGTGCTAGACCTATACGAAATCGGACTAGTGGGGTTTACAATGAGCAGTTCTTC. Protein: CSARPIRNRTSGVYNEQFF.

CDR3 DNA sequence: TGTGCCAGCAGCAGCGGGACTAGCGACACAGATACGCAGTATTTT. It translates to CASSSGTSDTDTQYF. The chain recombines TRBV21-1 with TRBJ2-3; the table gives TRBD2 as D, unverified against the DNA. TRBV21-1 is a recognized pseudogene. The CDR3 runs to 15 residues.

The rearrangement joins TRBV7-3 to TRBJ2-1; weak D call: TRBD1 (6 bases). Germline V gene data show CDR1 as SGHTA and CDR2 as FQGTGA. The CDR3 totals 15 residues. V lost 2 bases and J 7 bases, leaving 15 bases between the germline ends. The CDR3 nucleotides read TGTGCCAGCAGCTTAGATGGACAGAGGTCTAATGAGCAGTTCTTC. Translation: CASSLDGQRSNEQFF.

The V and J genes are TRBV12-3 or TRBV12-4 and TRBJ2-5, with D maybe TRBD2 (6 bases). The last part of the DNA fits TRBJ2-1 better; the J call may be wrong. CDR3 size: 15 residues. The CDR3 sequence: CASTSGRMGQETQFF. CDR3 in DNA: TGTGCCAGCACCTCAGGGAGGATGGGGCAAGAGACCCAGTTCTTC.

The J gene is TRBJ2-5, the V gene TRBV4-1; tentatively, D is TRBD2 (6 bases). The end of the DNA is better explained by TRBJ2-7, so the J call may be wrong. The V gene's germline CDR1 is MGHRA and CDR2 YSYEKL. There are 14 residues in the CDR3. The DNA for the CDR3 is TGCGCCAGCAGCCAATACCGCGGGAACGACGAGCAGTACTTC. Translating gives CASSQYRGNDEQYF.

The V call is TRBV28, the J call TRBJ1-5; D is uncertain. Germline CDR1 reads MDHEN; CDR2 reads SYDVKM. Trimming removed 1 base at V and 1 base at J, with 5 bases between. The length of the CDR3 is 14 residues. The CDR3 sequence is CASSLFTSNQPQHF. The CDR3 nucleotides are TGTGCCAGCAGTTTATTCACCAGCAATCAGCCCCAGCATTTT.

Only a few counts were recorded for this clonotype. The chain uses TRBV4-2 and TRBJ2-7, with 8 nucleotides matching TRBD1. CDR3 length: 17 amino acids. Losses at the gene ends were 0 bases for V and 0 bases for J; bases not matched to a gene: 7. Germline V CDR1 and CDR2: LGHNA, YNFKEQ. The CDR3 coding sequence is TGTGCCAGCAGCCAAGATCAACAGGGGGGAATCTCCTACGAGCAGTACTTC. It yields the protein CASSQDQQGGISYEQYF.

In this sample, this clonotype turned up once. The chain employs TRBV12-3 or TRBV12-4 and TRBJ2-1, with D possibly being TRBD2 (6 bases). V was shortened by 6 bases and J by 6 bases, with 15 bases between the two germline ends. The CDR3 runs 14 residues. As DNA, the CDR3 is TGTGCCAGCAGCTCCGGGGGATCCCTCAATGAGCAGTTCTTC. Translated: CASSSGGSLNEQFF.

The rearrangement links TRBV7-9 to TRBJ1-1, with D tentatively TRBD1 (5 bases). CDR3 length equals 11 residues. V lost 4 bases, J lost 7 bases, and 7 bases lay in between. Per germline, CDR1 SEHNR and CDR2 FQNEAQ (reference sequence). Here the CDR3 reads CASSWDYEAFF. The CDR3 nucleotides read TGTGCCAGCAGCTGGGACTATGAAGCTTTCTTT.

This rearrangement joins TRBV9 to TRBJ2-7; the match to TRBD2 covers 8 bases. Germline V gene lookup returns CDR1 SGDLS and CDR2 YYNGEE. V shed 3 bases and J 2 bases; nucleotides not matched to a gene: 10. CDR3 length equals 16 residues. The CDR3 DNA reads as TGTGCCAGCAGCGCCAGGAGTAGCGGGACGCCCTACGAGCAGTACTTC. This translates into CASSARSSGTPYEQYF.

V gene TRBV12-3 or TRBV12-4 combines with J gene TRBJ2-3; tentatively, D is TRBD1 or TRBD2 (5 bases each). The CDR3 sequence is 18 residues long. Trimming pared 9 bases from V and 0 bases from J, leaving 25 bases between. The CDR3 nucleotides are TGTGCCAGTGGCCCCCTCAGGGAGCTTTACCCTAGCACAGATACGCAGTATTTT. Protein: CASGPLRELYPSTDTQYF.

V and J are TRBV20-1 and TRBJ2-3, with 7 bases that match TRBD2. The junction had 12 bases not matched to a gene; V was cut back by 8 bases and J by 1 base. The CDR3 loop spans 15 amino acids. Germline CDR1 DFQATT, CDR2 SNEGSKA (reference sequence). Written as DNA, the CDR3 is TGCAGTTCACCTGGCGTGGGGGGGGGCACAGATACGCAGTATTTT. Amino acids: CSSPGVGGGTDTQYF.

The CDR3 loop reads CASSSEGGELFF. CDR3 DNA: TGTGCCAGCAGCTCCGAGGGCGGGGAGCTGTTTTTT. The chain is built from TRBV11-3 and TRBJ2-2; TRBD2 is a possible D gene (5 bases). V lost 4 bases to trimming and J lost 7 bases, with 7 bases between them. The germline V gene has CDR1 SGHNT and CDR2 YENEEA. The CDR3 length is 12 residues.

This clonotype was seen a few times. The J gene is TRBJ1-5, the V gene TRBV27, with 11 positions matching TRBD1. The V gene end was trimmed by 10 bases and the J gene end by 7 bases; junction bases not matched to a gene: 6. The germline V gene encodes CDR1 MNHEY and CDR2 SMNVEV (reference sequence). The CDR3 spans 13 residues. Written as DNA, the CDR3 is TGTGCCACCTGGACAGGGGGCGGACAGCCCCAGCATTTT. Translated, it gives CATWTGGGQPQHF.

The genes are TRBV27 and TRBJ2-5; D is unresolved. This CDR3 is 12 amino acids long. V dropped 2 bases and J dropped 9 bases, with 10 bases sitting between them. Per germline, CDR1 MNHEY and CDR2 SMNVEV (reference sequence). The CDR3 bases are TGTGCCAGCAGTTTAGGGAACGGCCCCCAGTACTTC. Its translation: CASSLGNGPQYF.

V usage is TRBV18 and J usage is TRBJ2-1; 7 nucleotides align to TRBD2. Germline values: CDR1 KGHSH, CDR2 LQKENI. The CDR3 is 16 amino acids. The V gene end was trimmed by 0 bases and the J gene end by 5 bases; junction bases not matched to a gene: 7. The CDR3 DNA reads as TGTGCCAGCTCACCACCGGTGGGAGGGCCCCACAATGAGCAGTTCTTC. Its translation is CASSPPVGGPHNEQFF.

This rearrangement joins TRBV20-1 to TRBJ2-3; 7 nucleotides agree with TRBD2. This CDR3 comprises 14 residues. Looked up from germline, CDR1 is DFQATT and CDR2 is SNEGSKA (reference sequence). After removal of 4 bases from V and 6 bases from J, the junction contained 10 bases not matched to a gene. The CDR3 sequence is CSATLAVFTDTQYF. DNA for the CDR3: TGCAGTGCTACGCTAGCGGTTTTCACGGATACGCAGTATTTT.

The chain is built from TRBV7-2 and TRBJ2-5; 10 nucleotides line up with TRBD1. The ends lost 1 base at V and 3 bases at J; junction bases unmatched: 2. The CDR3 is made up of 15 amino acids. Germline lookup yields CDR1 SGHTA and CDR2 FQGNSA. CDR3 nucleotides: TGTGCCAGCAGCTTAGATGGGACAGGGGAAGAGACCCAGTACTTC. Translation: CASSLDGTGEETQYF.

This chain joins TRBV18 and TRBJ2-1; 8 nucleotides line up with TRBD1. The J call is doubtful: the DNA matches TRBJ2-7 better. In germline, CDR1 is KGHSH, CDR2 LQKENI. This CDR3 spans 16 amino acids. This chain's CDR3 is CASSMNRGSSYNEQYF. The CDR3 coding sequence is TGTGCCAGCTCAATGAACAGGGGGAGCTCCTACAATGAGCAGTACTTC.

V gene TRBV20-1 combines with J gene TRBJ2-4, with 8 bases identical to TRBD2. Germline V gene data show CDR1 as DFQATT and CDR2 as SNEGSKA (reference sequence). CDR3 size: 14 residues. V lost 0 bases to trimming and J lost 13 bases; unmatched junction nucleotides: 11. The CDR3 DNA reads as TGCAGTGCTAGAGATCGGCGGGGGGAGGGAAGGCAGTACTTC. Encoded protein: CSARDRRGEGRQYF.

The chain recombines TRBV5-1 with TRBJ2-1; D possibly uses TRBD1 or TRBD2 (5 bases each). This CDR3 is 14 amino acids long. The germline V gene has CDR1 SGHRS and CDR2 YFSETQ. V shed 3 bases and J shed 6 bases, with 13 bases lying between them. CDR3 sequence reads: CASSSTPGTNEQFF. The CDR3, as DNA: TGCGCCAGCAGCTCAACCCCGGGGACCAATGAGCAGTTCTTC.

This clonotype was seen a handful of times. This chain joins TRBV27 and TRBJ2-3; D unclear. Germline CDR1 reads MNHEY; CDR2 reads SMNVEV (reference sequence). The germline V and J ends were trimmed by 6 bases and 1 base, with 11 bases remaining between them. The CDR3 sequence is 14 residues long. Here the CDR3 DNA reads TGTGCCAGCAGCCTGGGTTTTGGCACAGATACGCAGTATTTT. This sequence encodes CASSLGFGTDTQYF.

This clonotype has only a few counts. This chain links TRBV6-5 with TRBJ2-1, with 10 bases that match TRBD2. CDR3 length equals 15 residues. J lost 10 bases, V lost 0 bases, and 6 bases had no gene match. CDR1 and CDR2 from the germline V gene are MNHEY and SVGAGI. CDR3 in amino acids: CASSYSGTSAREQFF. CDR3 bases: TGTGCCAGCAGTTACTCGGGGACTAGCGCCCGCGAGCAGTTCTTC.

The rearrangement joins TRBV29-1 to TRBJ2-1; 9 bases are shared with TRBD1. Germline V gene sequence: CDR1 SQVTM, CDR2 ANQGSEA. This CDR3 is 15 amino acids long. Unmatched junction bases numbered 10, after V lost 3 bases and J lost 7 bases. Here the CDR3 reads CSVEDRGGDWNEQFF. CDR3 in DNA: TGCAGCGTTGAGGACAGGGGAGGGGATTGGAATGAGCAGTTCTTC.

The CDR3 DNA reads TGTGCCAGCAGCTTAGTAATCGGCGATGAGCAGTTCTTC. Its protein is CASSLVIGDEQFF. The rearrangement joins TRBV7-2 to TRBJ2-1; D remains unclear. The CDR3 extends over 13 amino acids. Germline CDR1 reads SGHTA; CDR2 reads FQGNSA. V lost 1 base and J lost 8, with 9 bases in between. Drawing the rest from reference TRBV7-2 and TRBJ2-1, the complete variable domain is GAGVSQSPSNKVTEKGKDVELRCDPISGHTALYWYRQSLGQGLEFLIYFQGNSAPDKSGLPSDRFSAERTGGSVSTLTIQRTQQEDSAVYLCASSLVIGDEQFFGPGTRLTVL.

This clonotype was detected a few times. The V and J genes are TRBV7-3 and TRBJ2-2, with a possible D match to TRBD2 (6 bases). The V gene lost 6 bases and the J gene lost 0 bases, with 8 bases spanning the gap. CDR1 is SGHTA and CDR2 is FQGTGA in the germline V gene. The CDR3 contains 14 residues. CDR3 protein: CASRPSANTGELFF. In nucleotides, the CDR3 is TGTGCCAGCAGACCTAGCGCGAACACCGGGGAGCTGTTTTTT.

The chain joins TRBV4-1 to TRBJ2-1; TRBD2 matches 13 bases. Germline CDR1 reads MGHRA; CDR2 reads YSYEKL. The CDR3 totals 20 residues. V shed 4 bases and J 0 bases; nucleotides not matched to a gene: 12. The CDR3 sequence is CASSPRGLAGLESSYNEQFF. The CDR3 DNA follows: TGCGCCAGCAGCCCCCGGGGACTAGCGGGATTGGAAAGCTCCTACAATGAGCAGTTCTTC.

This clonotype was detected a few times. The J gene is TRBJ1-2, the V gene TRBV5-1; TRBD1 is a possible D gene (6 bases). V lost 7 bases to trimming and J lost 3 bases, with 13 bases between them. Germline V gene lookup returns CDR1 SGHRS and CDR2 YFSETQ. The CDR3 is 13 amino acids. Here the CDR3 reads CASFKDRDYGYTF. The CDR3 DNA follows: TGCGCCAGCTTTAAGGACAGAGACTATGGCTACACCTTC.

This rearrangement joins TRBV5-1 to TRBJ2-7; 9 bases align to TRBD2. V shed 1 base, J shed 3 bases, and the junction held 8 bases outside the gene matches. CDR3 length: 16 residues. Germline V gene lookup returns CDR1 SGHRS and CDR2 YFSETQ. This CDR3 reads CASSLPTSGLHYEQYF. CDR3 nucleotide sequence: TGCGCCAGCAGCTTGCCAACTAGCGGGCTTCACTACGAGCAGTACTTC. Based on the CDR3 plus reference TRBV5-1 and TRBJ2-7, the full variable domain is KAGVTQTPRYLIKTRGQQVTLSCSPISGHRSVSWYQQTPGQGLQFLFEYFSETQRNKGNFPGRFSGRQFSNSRSEMNVSTLELGDSALYLCASSLPTSGLHYEQYFGPGTRLTVT.

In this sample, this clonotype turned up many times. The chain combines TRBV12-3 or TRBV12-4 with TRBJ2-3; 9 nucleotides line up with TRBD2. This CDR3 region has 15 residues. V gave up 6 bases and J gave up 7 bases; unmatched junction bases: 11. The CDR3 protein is CASSPLSGSPHTQYF. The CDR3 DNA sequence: TGTGCCAGCAGCCCCCTTAGCGGGAGCCCACATACGCAGTATTTT.